Listed here are 15 T cell receptor beta chains from one sample, sequenced in a study of identical twins. Using its own MiXCR run on the 5' RACE reads, TCRdb lists one record per CDR3 protein. The top ten clones hold about 5.5% of a sample with about 210,000 distinct CDR3 sequences, roughly a tenth of them seen once. The specimen sequenced was memory (CD45RO+) T cells sorted from blood. The receptor source for this set is a woman younger than 30 in good health.

This chain uses TRBV12-3 or TRBV12-4 with TRBJ2-2, with a tentative D call TRBD2 (5 bases). V was shortened by 6 bases and J by 11 bases, with 22 bases between the two germline ends. CDR3 length: 15 residues. CDR3 residues: CASRPPSAGGGELFF. In DNA, the CDR3 is TGTGCCAGCAGGCCCCCTAGTGCGGGCGGCGGAGAGCTGTTTTTT.

CDR3 nucleotide sequence: TGCAGTGCTCGAGGTACTAGGCAATGGGGTGAGCAGTTCTTC. Its protein product is CSARGTRQWGEQFF. The chain employs TRBV20-1 and TRBJ2-1; D might be TRBD2 (5 bases). V gave up 5 bases and J gave up 9 bases, with 20 bases separating them. CDR3 length: 14 amino acids. Germline CDR1 reads DFQATT; CDR2 reads SNEGSKA (reference sequence).

CDR3 in DNA: TGTGCCAGCAGCTCAAACCTGGGGAGTCGGGAGACCCAGTACTTC. Translating gives CASSSNLGSRETQYF. The chain combines TRBV7-2 with TRBJ2-5; maybe TRBD2 (5 bases). The length of the CDR3 is 15 residues. Trimming stripped 4 bases from V and 5 bases from J, with 17 bases between. Germline-derived CDR1 and CDR2 are SGHTA and FQGNSA.

Only a few counts were recorded for this clonotype. The chain recombines TRBV3-1 with TRBJ1-1; D gene uncertain. Germline V gene lookup returns CDR1 LGHDT and CDR2 YNNKEL (reference sequence). The CDR3 totals 12 residues. V gave up 0 bases and J gave up 11 bases, with 10 bases separating them. Written as DNA, the CDR3 is TGTGCCAGCAGCCAAGAAACCAGAGGGGCTTTCTTT. Protein sequence: CASSQETRGAFF. The variable domain in full, completed from reference TRBV3-1 and TRBJ1-1, reads DTAVSQTPKYLVTQMGNDKSIKCEQNLGHDTMYWYKQDSKKFLKIMFSYNNKELIINETVPNRFSPKSPDKAHLNLHINSLELGDSAVYFCASSQETRGAFFGQGTRLTVV.

This clonotype was detected only a few times. This chain joins TRBV7-9 and TRBJ1-1; D ambiguous. Per germline, CDR1 SEHNR and CDR2 FQNEAQ (reference sequence). This CDR3 region has 16 residues. The ends were cut back, 0 bases at V and 0 bases at J, with 11 bases in the middle. Here the CDR3 DNA reads TGTGCCAGCAGCTTAGCGCTCACAGCTATGAACACTGAAGCTTTCTTT. Translating it yields CASSLALTAMNTEAFF.

This clonotype was observed a handful of times. V and J are TRBV2 and TRBJ2-7, with 7 bases identical to TRBD2. Germline V CDR1 and CDR2: SNHLY, FYNNEI. The CDR3 covers 15 residues. V shed 8 bases and J 3 bases; nucleotides not matched to a gene: 13. The CDR3 loop is CASGPGGGRIYEQYF. CDR3 coding DNA: TGTGCCAGCGGTCCTGGGGGGGGTCGAATCTACGAGCAGTACTTC.

Ten or more counts support this clonotype. The V call is TRBV10-3, the J call TRBJ2-4; no clear D. Deletions cut 4 bases from V and 9 bases from J, with 16 bases between. The length of the CDR3 is 14 residues. Germline assignment: CDR1 ENHRY and CDR2 SYGVKD. CDR3 sequence: CAISVDQRVGIQYF. DNA of the CDR3: TGTGCCATCAGTGTGGATCAAAGGGTGGGCATTCAGTACTTC.

This clonotype was seen a few times. V usage is TRBV2 and J usage is TRBJ2-7; TRBD1 matches at 10 bases. The CDR3 is made up of 14 amino acids. Trimming removed 5 bases from V and 7 bases from J; junction bases left unmatched: 8. The V gene's germline CDR1 is SNHLY and CDR2 FYNNEI. The CDR3 DNA follows: TGTGCCAGCAGTTTTTGGGACAGGGGAGGGGAGCAGTACTTC. Its translation: CASSFWDRGGEQYF.

The table lists this clonotype with a few counts. V and J are TRBV20-1 and TRBJ2-3; the match to TRBD2 covers 8 bases. The length of the CDR3 is 15 residues. Trimming at V came to 5 bases and at J to 0 bases, leaving 7 bases not matched to a gene. Per germline, CDR1 DFQATT and CDR2 SNEGSKA (reference sequence). The CDR3 loop is CSASPGGRSTDTQYF. CDR3 sequence (DNA): TGCAGTGCTTCCCCCGGCGGGAGGAGCACAGATACGCAGTATTTT.

The chain has TRBV3-1 and TRBJ2-2, with D perhaps assigned TRBD1 or TRBD2 (5 bases each). The CDR3 runs to 14 residues. The V gene lost 4 bases and the J gene lost 5 bases, with 11 bases spanning the gap. Germline V gene sequence: CDR1 LGHDT, CDR2 YNNKEL (reference sequence). The CDR3 nucleotides are TGTGCCAGCAGCCGACGAGAGGGGACCGGGGAGCTGTTTTTT. This gives the protein CASSRREGTGELFF.

This clonotype was seen ten or more times. The chain employs TRBV6-2 or TRBV6-3 and TRBJ2-7; D is uncertain. In germline, CDR1 is MNHEY, CDR2 SVGEGT. This CDR3 has 11 residues. The V end lost 7 bases, the J end lost 0 bases, and 4 bases lay between the germline ends. CDR3 DNA sequence: TGTGCCAGCACCCACTCCTACGAGCAGTACTTC. It yields the protein CASTHSYEQYF.

This clonotype turned up a few times. The chain joins TRBV10-3 to TRBJ1-2; TRBD1 is a possible D gene (5 bases). Germline CDR1 reads ENHRY; CDR2 reads SYGVKD. The V and J ends lost 6 bases and 1 base respectively, with 12 bases between them. This CDR3 is built from 14 residues. The CDR3 sequence is CAIRDSDSNYGYTF. CDR3 DNA sequence: TGTGCCATCAGGGACTCTGACAGTAACTATGGCTACACCTTC.

V and J are TRBV6-5 and TRBJ1-1; a possible D gene is TRBD1 (6 bases). V lost 0 bases and J 5 bases, leaving 16 bases between the germline ends. The length of the CDR3 is 16 residues. Germline V CDR1 and CDR2: MNHEY, SVGAGI. CDR3 sequence (DNA): TGTGCCAGCAGTTACTCAGGAGGGGGATCGGGAACTGAAGCTTTCTTT. Translating it yields CASSYSGGGSGTEAFF.

This clonotype was counted only a few times. The chain couples TRBV6-1 to TRBJ1-2; D remains unclear. With 7 bases removed from V and 4 bases from J, the gap between germline ends came to 10 bases. Germline V CDR1 and CDR2: MNHNS, SASEGT. The CDR3 length is 12 residues. CDR3 in amino acids: CASTTAIYGYTF. The CDR3 bases are TGTGCCAGCACCACAGCAATCTATGGCTACACCTTC.

V usage is TRBV5-1 and J usage is TRBJ1-1; D remains unclear. Germline CDR1 and CDR2: SGHRS and YFSETQ. The V gene lost 0 bases and the J gene lost 1 base, with 10 bases spanning the gap. The CDR3 runs 15 residues. The CDR3 loop is CASSLDSHRNTEAFF. CDR3 nucleotide sequence: TGCGCCAGCAGCTTGGATAGTCATAGGAACACTGAAGCTTTCTTT.